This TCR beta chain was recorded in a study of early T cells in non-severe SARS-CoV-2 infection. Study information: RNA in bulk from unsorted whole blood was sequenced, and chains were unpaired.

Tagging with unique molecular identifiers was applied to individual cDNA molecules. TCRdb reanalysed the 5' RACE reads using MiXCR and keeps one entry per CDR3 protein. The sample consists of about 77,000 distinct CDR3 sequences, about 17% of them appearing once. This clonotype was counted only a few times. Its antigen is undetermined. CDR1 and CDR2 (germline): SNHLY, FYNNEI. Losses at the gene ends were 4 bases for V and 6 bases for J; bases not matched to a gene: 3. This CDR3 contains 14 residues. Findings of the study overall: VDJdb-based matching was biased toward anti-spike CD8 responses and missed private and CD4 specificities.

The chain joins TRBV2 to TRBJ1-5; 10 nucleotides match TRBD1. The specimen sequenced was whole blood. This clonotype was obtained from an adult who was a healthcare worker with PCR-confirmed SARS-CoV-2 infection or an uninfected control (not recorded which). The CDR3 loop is CASSGDRGGQPQHF. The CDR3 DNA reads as TGTGCCAGCAGTGGGGACAGGGGAGGTCAGCCCCAGCATTTT. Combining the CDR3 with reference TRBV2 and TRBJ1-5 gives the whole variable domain EPEVTQTPSHQVTQMGQEVILRCVPISNHLYFYWYRQILGQKVEFLVSFYNNEISEKSEIFDDQFSVERPDGSNFTLKIRSTKLEDSAMYFCASSGDRGGQPQHFGDGTRLSIL.